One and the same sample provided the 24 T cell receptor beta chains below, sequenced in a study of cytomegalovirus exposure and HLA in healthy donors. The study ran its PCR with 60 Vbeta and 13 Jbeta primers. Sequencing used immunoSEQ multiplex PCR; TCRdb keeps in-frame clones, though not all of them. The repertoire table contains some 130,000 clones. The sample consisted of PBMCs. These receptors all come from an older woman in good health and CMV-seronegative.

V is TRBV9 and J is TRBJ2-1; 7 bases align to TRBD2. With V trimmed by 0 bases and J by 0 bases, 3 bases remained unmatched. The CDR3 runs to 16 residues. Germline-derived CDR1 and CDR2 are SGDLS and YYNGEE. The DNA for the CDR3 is TGTGCCAGCAGCGTAGAGTCTAGCGGCTCCTACAATGAGCAGTTCTTC. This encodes CASSVESSGSYNEQFF.

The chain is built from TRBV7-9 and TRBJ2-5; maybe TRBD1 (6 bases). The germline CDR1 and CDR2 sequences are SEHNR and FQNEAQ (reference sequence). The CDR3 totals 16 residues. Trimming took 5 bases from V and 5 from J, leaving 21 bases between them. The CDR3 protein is CASSREGTYGPETQYF. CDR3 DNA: TGTGCCAGCAGCCGAGAAGGGACATACGGGCCCGAGACCCAGTACTTC. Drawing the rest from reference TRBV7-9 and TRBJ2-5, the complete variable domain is DTGVSQNPRHKITKRGQNVTFRCDPISEHNRLYWYRQTLGQGPEFLTYFQNEAQLEKSRLLSDRFSAERPKGSFSTLEIQRTEQGDSAMYLCASSREGTYGPETQYFGPGTRLLVL.

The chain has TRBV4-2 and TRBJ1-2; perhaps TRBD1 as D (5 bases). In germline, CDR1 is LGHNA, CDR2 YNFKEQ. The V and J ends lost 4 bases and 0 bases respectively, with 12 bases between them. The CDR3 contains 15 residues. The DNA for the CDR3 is TGTGCCAGCAGCCGGCTTGACAGTACTAACTATGGCTACACCTTC. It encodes CASSRLDSTNYGYTF.

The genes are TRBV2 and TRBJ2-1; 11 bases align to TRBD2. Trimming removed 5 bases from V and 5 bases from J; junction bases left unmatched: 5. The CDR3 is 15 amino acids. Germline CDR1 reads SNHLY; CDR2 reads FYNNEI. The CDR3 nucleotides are TGTGCCAGCAGTCCACTAGCGGGGGTCCACAATGAGCAGTTCTTC. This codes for CASSPLAGVHNEQFF.

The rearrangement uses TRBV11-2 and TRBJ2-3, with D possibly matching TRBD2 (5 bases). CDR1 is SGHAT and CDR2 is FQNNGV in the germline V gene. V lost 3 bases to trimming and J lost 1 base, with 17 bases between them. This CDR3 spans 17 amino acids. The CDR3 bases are TGTGCCAGCAGCTTTGGACGTTCCACTAGGGGCACAGATACGCAGTATTTT. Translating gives CASSFGRSTRGTDTQYF.

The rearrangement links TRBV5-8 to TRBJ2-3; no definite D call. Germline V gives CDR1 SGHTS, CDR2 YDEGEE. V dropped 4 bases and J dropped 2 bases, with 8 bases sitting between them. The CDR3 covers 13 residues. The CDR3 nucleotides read TGTGCCAGCAGCCTCTCCCTCACAGATACGCAGTATTTT. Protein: CASSLSLTDTQYF.

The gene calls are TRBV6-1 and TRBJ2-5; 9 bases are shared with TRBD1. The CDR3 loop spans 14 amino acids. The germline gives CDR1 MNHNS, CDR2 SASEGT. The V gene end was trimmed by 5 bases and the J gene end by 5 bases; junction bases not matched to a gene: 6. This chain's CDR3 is CASSSGTGKETQYF. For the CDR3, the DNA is TGTGCCAGCAGTTCGGGGACAGGGAAGGAGACCCAGTACTTC.

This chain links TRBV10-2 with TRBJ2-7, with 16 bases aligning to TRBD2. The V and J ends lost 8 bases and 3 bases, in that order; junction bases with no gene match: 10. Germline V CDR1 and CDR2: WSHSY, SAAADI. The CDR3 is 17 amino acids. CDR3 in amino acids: CASAGTSGRGWSYEQYF. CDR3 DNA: TGCGCCAGCGCCGGGACTAGCGGGAGGGGTTGGAGCTACGAGCAGTACTTC.

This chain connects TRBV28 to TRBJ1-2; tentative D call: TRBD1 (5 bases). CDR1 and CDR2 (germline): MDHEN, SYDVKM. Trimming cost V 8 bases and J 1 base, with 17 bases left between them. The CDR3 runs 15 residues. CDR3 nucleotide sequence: TGTGCCAGCTTCCTGGCCGGGGGAATTAACTATGGCTACACCTTC. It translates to CASFLAGGINYGYTF.

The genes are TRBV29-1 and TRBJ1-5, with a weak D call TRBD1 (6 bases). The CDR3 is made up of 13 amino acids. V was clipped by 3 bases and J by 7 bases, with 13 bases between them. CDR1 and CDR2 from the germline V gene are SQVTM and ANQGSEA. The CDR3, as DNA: TGCAGCGTTGATTGGGGGCTTGGCCAGCCCCAGCATTTT. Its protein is CSVDWGLGQPQHF.

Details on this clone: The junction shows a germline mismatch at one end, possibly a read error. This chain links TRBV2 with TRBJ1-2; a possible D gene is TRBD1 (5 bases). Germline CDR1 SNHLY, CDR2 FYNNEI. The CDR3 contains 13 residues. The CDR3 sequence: CASSERQGATYGF. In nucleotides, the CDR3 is TGTGCCAGCAGTGAGAGGCAGGGTGCAACCTACGGCTTC.

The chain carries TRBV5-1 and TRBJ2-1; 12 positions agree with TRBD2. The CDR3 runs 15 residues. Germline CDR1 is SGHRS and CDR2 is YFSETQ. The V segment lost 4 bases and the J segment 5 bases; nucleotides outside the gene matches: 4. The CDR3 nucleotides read TGCGCCAGCAGCCGACGACTAGCGGGAGACAATGAGCAGTTCTTC. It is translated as CASSRRLAGDNEQFF.

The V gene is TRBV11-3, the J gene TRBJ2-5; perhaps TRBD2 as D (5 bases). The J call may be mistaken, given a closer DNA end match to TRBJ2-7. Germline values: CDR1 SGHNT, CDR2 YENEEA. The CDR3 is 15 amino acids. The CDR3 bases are TGTGCCAGCAGCCGAAGTGACGGGAACTCCTACGAGCAGTACTTC. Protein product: CASSRSDGNSYEQYF.

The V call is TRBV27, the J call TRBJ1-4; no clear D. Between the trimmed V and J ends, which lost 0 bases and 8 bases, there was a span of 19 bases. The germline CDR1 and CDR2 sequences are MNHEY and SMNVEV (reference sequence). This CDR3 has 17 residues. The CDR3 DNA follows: TGTGCCAGCAGTTTATCGGGCAGTTCGTGGACTAGGGAAAAACTGTTTTTT. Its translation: CASSLSGSSWTREKLFF.

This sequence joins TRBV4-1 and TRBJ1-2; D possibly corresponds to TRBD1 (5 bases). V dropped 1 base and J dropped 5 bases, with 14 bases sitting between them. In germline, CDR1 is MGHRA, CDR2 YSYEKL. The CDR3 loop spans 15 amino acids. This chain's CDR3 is CASSQVRRGDYGYTF. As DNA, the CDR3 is TGCGCCAGCAGCCAAGTTAGGAGGGGAGATTATGGCTACACCTTC.

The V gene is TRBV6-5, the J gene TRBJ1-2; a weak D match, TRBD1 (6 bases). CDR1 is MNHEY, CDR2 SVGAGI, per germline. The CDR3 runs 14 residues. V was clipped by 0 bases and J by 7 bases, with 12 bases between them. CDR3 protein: CASSYSGGAGGYTF. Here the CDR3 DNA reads TGTGCCAGCAGTTACTCTGGGGGCGCGGGTGGCTACACCTTC.

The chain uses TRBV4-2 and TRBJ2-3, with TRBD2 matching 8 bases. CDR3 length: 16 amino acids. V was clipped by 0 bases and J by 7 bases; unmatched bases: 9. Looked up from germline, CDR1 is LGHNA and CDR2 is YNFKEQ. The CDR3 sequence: CASSQDGRLAPNTQYF. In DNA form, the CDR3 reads TGTGCCAGCAGCCAAGATGGGAGACTAGCGCCGAATACGCAGTATTTT.

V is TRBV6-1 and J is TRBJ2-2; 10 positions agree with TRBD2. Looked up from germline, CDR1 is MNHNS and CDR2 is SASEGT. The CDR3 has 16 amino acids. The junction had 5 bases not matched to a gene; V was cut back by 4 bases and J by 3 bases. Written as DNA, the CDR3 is TGTGCCAGCAGTGTATTAGCGGGGGGATACACCGGGGAGCTGTTTTTT. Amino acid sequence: CASSVLAGGYTGELFF.

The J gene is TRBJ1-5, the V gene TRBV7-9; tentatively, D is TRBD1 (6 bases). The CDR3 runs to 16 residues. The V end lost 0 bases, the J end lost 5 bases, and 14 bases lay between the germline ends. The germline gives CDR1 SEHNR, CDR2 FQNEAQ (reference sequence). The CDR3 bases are TGTGCCAGCAGCTTAGCGGGGGCGGATAGGCATCAGCCCCAGCATTTT. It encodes CASSLAGADRHQPQHF.

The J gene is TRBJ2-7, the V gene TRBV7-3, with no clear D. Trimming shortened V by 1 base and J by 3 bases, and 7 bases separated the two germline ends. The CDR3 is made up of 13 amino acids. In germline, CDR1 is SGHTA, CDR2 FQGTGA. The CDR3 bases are TGTGCCAGCAGCTTAAGGCCGAACTACGAGCAGTACTTC. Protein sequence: CASSLRPNYEQYF.

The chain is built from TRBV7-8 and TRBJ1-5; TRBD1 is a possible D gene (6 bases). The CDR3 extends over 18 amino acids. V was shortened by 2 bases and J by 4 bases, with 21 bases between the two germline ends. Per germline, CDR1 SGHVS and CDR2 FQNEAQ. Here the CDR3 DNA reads TGTGCCAGCAGCTTAAGTGGGCCCGACCCGACAGGTAATCAGCCCCAGCATTTT. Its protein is CASSLSGPDPTGNQPQHF.

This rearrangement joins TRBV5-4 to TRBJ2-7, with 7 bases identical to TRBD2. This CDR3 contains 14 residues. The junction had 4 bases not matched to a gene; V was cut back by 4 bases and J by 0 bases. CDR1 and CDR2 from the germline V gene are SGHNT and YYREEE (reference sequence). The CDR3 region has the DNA TGTGCCAGCAGCCAGCGGGACGGCTCCTACGAGCAGTACTTC. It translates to CASSQRDGSYEQYF.

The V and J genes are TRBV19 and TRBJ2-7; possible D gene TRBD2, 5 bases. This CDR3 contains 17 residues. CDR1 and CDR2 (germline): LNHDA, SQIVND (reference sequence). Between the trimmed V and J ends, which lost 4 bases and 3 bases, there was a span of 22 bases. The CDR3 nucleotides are TGTGCCAGTAGTACCAACGGGGAGACGGGATCCTTCTACGAGCAGTACTTC. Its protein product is CASSTNGETGSFYEQYF. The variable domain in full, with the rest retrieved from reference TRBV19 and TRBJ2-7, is DGGITQSPKYLFRKEGQNVTLSCEQNLNHDAMYWYRQDPGQGLRLIYYSQIVNDFQKGDIAEGYSVSREKKESFPLTVTSAQKNPTAFYLCASSTNGETGSFYEQYFGPGTRLTVT.

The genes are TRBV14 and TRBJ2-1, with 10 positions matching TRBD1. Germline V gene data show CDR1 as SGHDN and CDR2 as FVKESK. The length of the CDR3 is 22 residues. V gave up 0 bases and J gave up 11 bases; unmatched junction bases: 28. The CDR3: CASSQERSGQGVRGTSPLQQFF. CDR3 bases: TGTGCCAGCAGCCAAGAGCGCTCCGGACAGGGGGTTCGCGGGACCAGCCCCTTACAGCAGTTCTTC. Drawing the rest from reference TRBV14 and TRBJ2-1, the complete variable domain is EAGVTQFPSHSVIEKGQTVTLRCDPISGHDNLYWYRRVMGKEIKFLLHFVKESKQDESGMPNNRFLAERTGGTYSTLKVQPAELEDSGVYFCASSQERSGQGVRGTSPLQQFFGPGTRLTVL.